This TCR beta chain was recorded in a study of OX40 agonist ivuxolimab in advanced cancers. About the investigation overall: Ivuxolimab, which targeted the costimulatory receptor OX40 (CD134), was an agonistic, fully human IgG2 monoclonal antibody. The paper reports the monotherapy dose-escalation portion (N of about 52 patients) of the phase I ivuxolimab trial. Prior anti-PD-1, anti-PD-L1 or anti-CTLA-4 therapy was permitted, and 40% to 50% of dose-escalation patients had received checkpoint inhibitors. Intravenous ivuxolimab was administered to patients every 2 weeks at six dose levels: 0.01, 0.1, 0.3, 1.5, 3 and 10 mg/kg. A male proportion of under 85% and a mean age of around 60 years, ranging from roughly 23 to 80, were recorded for the dose-escalation cohort. Peripheral TCRbeta sequencing aimed to test whether ivuxolimab altered TCR sequence diversity and caused clonal T-cell expansion. Of the approximately 50 dose-escalation patients, hepatocellular carcinoma was present in roughly 19, melanoma in roughly 15, renal cell carcinoma in 9 and head and neck cancer in 9. Partial responses occurred in three dose-escalation patients: two with cutaneous melanoma and one with hepatocellular carcinoma.

The CDR3, from cysteine to phenylalanine, totals 13 residues. Only the CDR3 portion is preserved as DNA: 39 bases, with reading frame beginning at the first base. Unmatched junction bases come to 2, with V trimmed by 6 bases and J by 6 bases. The germline V gene (reference sequence) gives CDR1 as MNHEY and CDR2 as SMNVEV. Genomic DNA was isolated from the sorted cells so that the TCRbeta CDR3 region could be sequenced. TCRbeta CDR3 regions were sequenced using the immunoSEQ Assay. The source is immuneACCESS, and TCRdb retained only in-frame sequences with V and J called. Part of the clones is not carried over; for the studies checked, unresolved V genes explain less than half of this, and the remainder is unexplained. Here the sample has around 94,000 clones; approximately 90% occur a single time. The biggest ten clones account for under 0.95% of the sample. Patients with a history of autoimmune disease or receiving systemic immunosuppression were excluded from the trial. Peripheral blood for TCR sequencing was collected from all dose cohorts at baseline, on cycle 4 day 1, and on cycle 7 day 1. The samples were drawn from a first-in-human, open-label, multicenter phase I dose-escalation trial of ivuxolimab. Adults with locally advanced or metastatic head and neck squamous cell, hepatocellular, melanoma or renal cell carcinoma were enrolled in the trial. Before TCR sequencing, CD4+ T cells and CD8+ T cells were sorted from peripheral blood as separate populations.

Remarks on this clone: No antigen is known for it. No per-base quality is available; no much larger clone lies one base away.

The investigation overall reported the following: Low levels of normalized T-cell clonal expansion were also seen in some nonresponding patients. Which antigens the clonally expanded peripheral T cells were specific for was not determined. In partial responders in the 0.1-3.0 mg/kg groups, normalized peripheral clonal expansion was found to be among the lowest, especially among CD8+ T cells. After ivuxolimab, CD8+ T cells had more expanded clones than CD4+ T cells on average. At doses of 0.1 to 3.0 mg/kg, clonal expansion of both CD4+ and CD8+ T cells in blood was seen between baseline and week 6.

The chain uses TRBV27 and TRBJ2-3; TRBD2 aligns with 11 central bases. Sequencing was performed on CD4+ or CD8+ T cells sorted from blood, taken in a trial of the OX40 agonist ivuxolimab. The sequence came from an adult with an advanced solid tumor such as melanoma, head and neck, liver or kidney cancer. Here is the DNA: TGTGCCAGCAGACTAGCGGGAGTCGATACGCAGTATTTT. This is translated as CASRLAGVDTQYF.